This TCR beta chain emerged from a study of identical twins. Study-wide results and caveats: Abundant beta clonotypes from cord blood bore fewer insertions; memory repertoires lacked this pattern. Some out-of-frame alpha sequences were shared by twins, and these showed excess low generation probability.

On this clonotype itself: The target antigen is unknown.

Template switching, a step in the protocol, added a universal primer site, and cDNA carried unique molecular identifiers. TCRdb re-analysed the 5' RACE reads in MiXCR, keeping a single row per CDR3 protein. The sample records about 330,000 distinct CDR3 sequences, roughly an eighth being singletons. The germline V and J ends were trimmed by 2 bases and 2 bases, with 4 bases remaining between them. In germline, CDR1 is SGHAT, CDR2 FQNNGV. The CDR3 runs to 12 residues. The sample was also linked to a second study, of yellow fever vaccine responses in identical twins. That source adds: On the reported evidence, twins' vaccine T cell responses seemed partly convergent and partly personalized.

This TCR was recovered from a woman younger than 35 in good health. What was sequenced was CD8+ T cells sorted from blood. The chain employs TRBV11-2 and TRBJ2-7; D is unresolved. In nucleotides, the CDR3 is TGTGCCAGCAGCTTACGCCCCTACGAGCAGTACGTC. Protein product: CASSLRPYEQYV.